This T cell receptor (beta chain) was sequenced during a study of metastatic and nonmetastatic thyroid tumors. The wider study: Repertoire comparison spanned blood and tumor or nodule tissue of malignant and benign thyroid patients.

The V gene lost 7 bases and the J gene lost 8 bases, with 9 bases spanning the gap. This CDR3 comprises 11 residues. This clone appeared many times. Antigen specificity is unknown. Patients underwent thyroid surgery, and none had received any treatment before it. Original processing notes: A classifier for distant metastasis in papillary thyroid cancer was constructed using CDR3 differences observed across clinicopathological groups. With MiXCR, TCRdb reprocessed the PCR reads. It is TCRdb's table, rather than the study itself, that gives the V and J calls and clone size. The table has more than 70,000 clones, around 9.1% seen once. Study-level findings and limits: The reported finding was significantly higher TCR beta diversity in malignant thyroid tumors relative to benign nodules, in blood and tumor.

The chain joins TRBV12-3 or TRBV12-4 to TRBJ1-3; D remains ambiguous. The receptor comes from a female donor with papillary thyroid cancer or a benign thyroid nodule (not recorded which). Some clones in this sample may be carry-over from other donors' samples. The specimen sequenced was blood. The CDR3 region has the DNA TGTGCCAGCAACATGGTGGACACCATATATTTT. Translated, it gives CASNMVDTIYF.